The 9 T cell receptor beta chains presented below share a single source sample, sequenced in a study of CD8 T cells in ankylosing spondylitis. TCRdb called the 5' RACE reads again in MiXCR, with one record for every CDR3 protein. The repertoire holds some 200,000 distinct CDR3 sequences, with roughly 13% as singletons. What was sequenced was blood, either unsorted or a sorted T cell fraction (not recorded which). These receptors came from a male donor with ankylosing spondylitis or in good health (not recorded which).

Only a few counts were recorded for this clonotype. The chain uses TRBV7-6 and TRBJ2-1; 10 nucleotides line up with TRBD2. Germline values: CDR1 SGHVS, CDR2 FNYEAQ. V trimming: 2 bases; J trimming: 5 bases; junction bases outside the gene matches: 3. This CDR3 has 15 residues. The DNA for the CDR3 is TGTGCCAGCAGCTTATTAGCGGGAGGTCACAATGAGCAGTTCTTC. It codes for CASSLLAGGHNEQFF.

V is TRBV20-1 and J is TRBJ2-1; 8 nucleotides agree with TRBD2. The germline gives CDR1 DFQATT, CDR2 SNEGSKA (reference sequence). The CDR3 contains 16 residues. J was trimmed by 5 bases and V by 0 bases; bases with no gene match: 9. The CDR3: CSARDKEAGVHNEQFF. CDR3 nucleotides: TGCAGTGCTAGAGATAAGGAAGCGGGGGTCCACAATGAGCAGTTCTTC.

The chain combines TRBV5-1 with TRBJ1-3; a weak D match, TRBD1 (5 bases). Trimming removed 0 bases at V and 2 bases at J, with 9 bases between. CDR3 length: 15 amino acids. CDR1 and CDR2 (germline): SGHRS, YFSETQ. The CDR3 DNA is TGCGCCAGCAGCTTGGATCCAGGGACTGGAAACACCATATATTTT. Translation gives CASSLDPGTGNTIYF.

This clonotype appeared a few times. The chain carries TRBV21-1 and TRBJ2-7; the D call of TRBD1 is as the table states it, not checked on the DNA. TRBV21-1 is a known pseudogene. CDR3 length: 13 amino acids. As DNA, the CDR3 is TGTGCCAGTCGGGACAGGGGGCCCTACGAGCAGTACTTC. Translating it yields CASRDRGPYEQYF.

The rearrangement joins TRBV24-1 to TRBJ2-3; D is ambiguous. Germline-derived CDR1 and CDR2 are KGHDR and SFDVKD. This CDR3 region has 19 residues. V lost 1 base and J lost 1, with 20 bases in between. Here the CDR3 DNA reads TGTGCCACCAGTGATTTCTCTGGCGGAACCCTAGGCGGCACAGATACGCAGTATTTT. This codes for CATSDFSGGTLGGTDTQYF.

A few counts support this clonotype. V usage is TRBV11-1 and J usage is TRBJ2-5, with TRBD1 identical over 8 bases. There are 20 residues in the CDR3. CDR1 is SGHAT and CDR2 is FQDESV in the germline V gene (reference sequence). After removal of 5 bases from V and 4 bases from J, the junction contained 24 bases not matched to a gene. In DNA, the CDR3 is TGTGCCAGCAGCCGCTTACACCAGGGGGCGGGTCCCCCGTTGGGAGAGACCCAGTACTTC. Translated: CASSRLHQGAGPPLGETQYF.

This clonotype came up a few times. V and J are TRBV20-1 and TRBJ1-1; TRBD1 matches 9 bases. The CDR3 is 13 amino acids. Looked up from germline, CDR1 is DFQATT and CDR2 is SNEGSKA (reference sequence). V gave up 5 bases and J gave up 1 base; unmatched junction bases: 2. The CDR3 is CSAYRGRNTEAFF. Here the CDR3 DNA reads TGCAGTGCTTACAGGGGGCGGAACACTGAAGCTTTCTTT.

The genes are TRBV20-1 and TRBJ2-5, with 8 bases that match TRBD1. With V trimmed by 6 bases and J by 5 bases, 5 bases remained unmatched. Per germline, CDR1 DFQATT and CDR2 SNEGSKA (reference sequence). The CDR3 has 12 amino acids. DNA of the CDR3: TGCAGTGCGAATACAGGGGGGGAGACCCAGTACTTC. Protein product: CSANTGGETQYF.

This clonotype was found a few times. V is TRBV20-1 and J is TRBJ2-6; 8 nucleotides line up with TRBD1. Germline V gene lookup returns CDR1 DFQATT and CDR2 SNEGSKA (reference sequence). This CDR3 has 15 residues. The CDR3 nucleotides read TGCAACGGCAGTCAGGGGGCTTCTGGGGCCAACGTCCTGACTTTC. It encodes CNGSQGASGANVLTF.